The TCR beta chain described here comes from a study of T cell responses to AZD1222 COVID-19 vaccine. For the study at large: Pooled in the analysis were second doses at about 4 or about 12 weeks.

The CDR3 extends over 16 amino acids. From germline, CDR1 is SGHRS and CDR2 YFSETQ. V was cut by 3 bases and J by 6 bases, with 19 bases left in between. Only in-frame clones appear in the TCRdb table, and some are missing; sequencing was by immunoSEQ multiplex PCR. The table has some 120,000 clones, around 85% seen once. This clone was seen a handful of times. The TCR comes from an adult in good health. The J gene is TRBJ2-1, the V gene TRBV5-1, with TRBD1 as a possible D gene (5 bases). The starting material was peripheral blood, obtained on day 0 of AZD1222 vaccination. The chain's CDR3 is CASSSGIISSFNEQFF. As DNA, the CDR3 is TGCGCCAGCAGCTCAGGGATTATATCGTCGTTCAATGAGCAGTTCTTC.